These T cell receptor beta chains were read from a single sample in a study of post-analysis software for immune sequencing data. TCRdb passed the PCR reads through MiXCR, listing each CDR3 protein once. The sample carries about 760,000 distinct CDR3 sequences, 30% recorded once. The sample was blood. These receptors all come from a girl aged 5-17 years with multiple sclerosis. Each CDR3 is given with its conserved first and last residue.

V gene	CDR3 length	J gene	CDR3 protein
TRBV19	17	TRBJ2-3	CASSSIPGRGSTDTQYF
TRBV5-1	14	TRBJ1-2	CASSLAGSNYGYTF
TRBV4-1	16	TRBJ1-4	CASSQPPGTKHEKLFF
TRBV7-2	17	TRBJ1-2	CASSPLGTPESNYGYTF
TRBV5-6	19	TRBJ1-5	CASSLSGTGDALHDQPQHF
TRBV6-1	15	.	CASRAGGYRAYEQYF
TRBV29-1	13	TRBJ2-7	CSVRLAGVREQYF
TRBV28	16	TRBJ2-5	CASSSPRGGFQETQYF
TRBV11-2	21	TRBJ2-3	CASSSQGTSGSFGRVTDTQYF
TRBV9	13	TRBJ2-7	CASSPPGSYERYF
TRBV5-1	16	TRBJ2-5	CASSLARDRRFEEQYF
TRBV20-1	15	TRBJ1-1	CSARGDRGRVTEAFF
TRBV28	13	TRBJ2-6	CASRASGANVLTF
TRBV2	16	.	CASSERRTASSYEQYF
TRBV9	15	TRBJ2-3	CASSTLAGSTDTQYF
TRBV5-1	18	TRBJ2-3	CASSLDGGQLTKRDTQYF
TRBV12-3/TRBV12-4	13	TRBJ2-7	CASREGWNYEQYF
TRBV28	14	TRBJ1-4	CASSLRLGNEKLFF
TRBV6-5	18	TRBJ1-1	CASSHSITGGGGVTEAFF
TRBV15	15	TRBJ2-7	CATSRDQGRGDEQYF
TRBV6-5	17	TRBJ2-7	CASSYVSRQAPSYEQYF
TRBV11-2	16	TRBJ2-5	CASSSADREQGETQYF
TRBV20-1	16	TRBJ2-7	CSAGGPQRPESGEQYF
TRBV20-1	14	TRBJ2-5	CSASAGTGKETQYF
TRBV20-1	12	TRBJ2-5	CSVAGGPETQYF
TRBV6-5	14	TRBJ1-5	CASSRDSRNQPQHF
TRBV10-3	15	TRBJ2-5	CTISEGEVGQETQYF
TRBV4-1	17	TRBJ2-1	CASSQDERRSSHNEQFF
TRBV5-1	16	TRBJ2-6	CASMGGPFSGANVLTF
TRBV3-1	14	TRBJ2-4	CASSQDPGFHIQYF